The rows below give T cell receptor beta chains drawn from one sample of a study of T cell repertoires in cytomegalovirus infection. TCRdb ran MiXCR on the reads and lists one entry per CDR3 protein. Counted here are roughly 500,000 distinct CDR3 sequences, approximately 10% occurring once; the ten biggest clones make up 10%. The sample comprised PBMCs. Source of these receptors: a human donor in good health (CMV status not recorded). Some clones in this sample may be carry-over from other donors' samples. CDR3s include the opening cysteine and the closing phenylalanine or tryptophan. A D gene is named only where the DNA matches it firmly. Clone size is not always given. Where it is, it says once, few, many or a class for expanded clones.

v_call,d_call,clone_size,j_call,cdr3_nt,cdr3_aa
TRBV12-5,.,many,TRBJ2-1,TGTGCTAGTGGTCCAACTGGACTCGGCAATGAGCAGTTCTTC,CASGPTGLGNEQFF
TRBV20-1,TRBD2,few,TRBJ2-2,TGCAGTGCTGGTCTAGCGGGAGAGGGAGGCGGGGAGCTGTTTTTT,CSAGLAGEGGGELFF
TRBV7-3,.,many,TRBJ2-7,TGTGCCAGCAGCGCCCAACAGGGCTACGAGCAGTACTTC,CASSAQQGYEQYF
TRBV12-3/TRBV12-4,TRBD2,many,TRBJ2-1,TGTGCCAGCAGGGAAGGACTAGCGGGAATCCATGAGCAGTTCTTC,CASREGLAGIHEQFF
TRBV11-2,TRBD1,many,TRBJ1-2,TGTGCCAGCAGCCCGGACAGGGATGGAGGCTACACCTTC,CASSPDRDGGYTF
TRBV3-1,.,few,TRBJ2-7,TGTGCCAGCAGCCAAGTGACCTACGAGCAGTACTTC,CASSQVTYEQYF
TRBV12-3/TRBV12-4,.,.,TRBJ1-5,TGTGCCAGCAGTTTTTCGGGGGACAGCAATCAGCCCCAGCATTTT,CASSFSGDSNQPQHF
TRBV9,.,few,TRBJ2-5,TGTGCCAGCACCCCAAGTGGTATAGCACCCCAAGAGACCCAGTACTTC,CASTPSGIAPQETQYF
TRBV7-2,TRBD2,many,TRBJ2-1,TGTGCCAGCAGTGGACTAGCGGCCACCTCCTACAATGAGCAGTTCTTC,CASSGLAATSYNEQFF
TRBV6-6,.,few,TRBJ1-5,TGTGCCAGCAAAGGGAAGGCCGCACTCAATCAGCCCCAGCATTTT,CASKGKAALNQPQHF
TRBV5-4,.,few,TRBJ2-2,TGTGCCAGCAGCTGGGGGGGGGGCGGGGCAGCGAACACCGGGGAGCTGTTTTTT,CASSWGGGGAANTGELFF
TRBV12-3/TRBV12-4,.,many,TRBJ1-3,TGTGCCAGCAGCCCCAGCCCTGGAAACACCATATATTTT,CASSPSPGNTIYF
TRBV7-9,TRBD2,many,TRBJ2-7,TGTGCCAGCAGCCTCAGAACTAGCGGGAGGGCCGGAAGTATTCACTACGAGCAGTACTTC,CASSLRTSGRAGSIHYEQYF
TRBV28,.,many,TRBJ1-2,TGTGCCAGCAGTTTAGGGGGGGTCTATGGCTACACCTTC,CASSLGGVYGYTF
TRBV11-3,.,few,TRBJ1-3,TGTGCCAGCAGCTCAAGATTATCAAGACCCTCTGGAAACACCATATATTTT,CASSSRLSRPSGNTIYF
TRBV30,.,few,TRBJ1-3,TGTGCCTGGAGTGTACCGGCGCGGACTGGAAACACCATATATTTT,CAWSVPARTGNTIYF
TRBV27,.,many,TRBJ2-3,TGTGCCAGCAGTTTAGGCATAGCAGTTACAGATACGCAGTATTTT,CASSLGIAVTDTQYF
TRBV25-1,.,few,TRBJ2-2,TGTGCCAGCAGTGCCCTCCCTCCAGGGACCGGGGAGCTGTTTTTT,CASSALPPGTGELFF
TRBV4-2,TRBD2,many,TRBJ2-4,TGTGCCAGCAGCCAAGATCGGACTAGCGGGATATACATTCAGTACTTC,CASSQDRTSGIYIQYF
TRBV7-8,TRBD1,many,TRBJ1-2,TGTGCCAGCAGCTCGTACCGGGACAGGGGAGACTATGGCTACACCTTC,CASSSYRDRGDYGYTF
TRBV2,TRBD2,few,TRBJ2-1,TGTGCCAGCCTCCCTAGCGGGCGCTCCTACAATGAGCAGTTCTTC,CASLPSGRSYNEQFF
TRBV24-1,.,many,TRBJ2-1,TGTGCCACCAGTCAGGGTTTCAATGAGCAGTTCTTC,CATSQGFNEQFF
TRBV10-3,.,many,TRBJ2-7,TGTGCCATCGGATCAAGCCCCTACGAGCAGTACTTC,CAIGSSPYEQYF
TRBV3-1,TRBD1,once,TRBJ2-4,TGTGCCAGCAGTTCGGGACAGGGGACCCAAAACATTCAGTACTTC,CASSSGQGTQNIQYF
TRBV6-4,TRBD2,few,TRBJ2-2,TGTGCCAGCAGTGACACCCTCGGAGCGGGAGGGACCGGGGAGCTGTTTTTT,CASSDTLGAGGTGELFF
TRBV7-3,TRBD2,many,TRBJ2-2,TGTGCCAGCAGCTTAACGCCAACTAGCGGGAGTAAAAGCGGGGAGCTGTTTTTT,CASSLTPTSGSKSGELFF
TRBV19,.,many,TRBJ1-1,TGTGCCAGTAGTACCGATTCCCACATGGAGTGGAGTGAAGCTTTCTTT,CASSTDSHMEWSEAFF
TRBV4-2,.,many,TRBJ1-3,TGTGCCAGCAGCCAAGAAGGGGGTAGAGGCTCTGGAAACACCATATATTTT,CASSQEGGRGSGNTIYF